This T cell receptor (beta chain) was recovered during a study of early stage breast cancer tumors. Study findings and constraints: Tumors had approximately 2.5-fold higher T cell density than normal breast. In most of the 16 patients, blood comparison separated tumor from normal breast.

Some clones are missing from TCRdb's copy, which holds only in-frame ones; the method was immunoSEQ multiplex PCR. In the table there are about 36,000 clones, roughly 70% of which are singletons. With regard to this clone: The antigen remains undetermined.

Sequencing was performed on blood. This TCR was sampled from a person between 60 and 70 years old with breast cancer.

In nucleotides, the CDR3 is TGTGCCAGTAGCCAAATGACGGGACAGCCCTCCTATGGCTACACCTTC. Residues: CASSQMTGQPSYGYTF. The rearrangement links TRBV19 to TRBJ1-2, with 7 bases fitting TRBD1. Germline loops: CDR1 LNHDA, CDR2 SQIVND (reference sequence). The CDR3 runs to 16 residues. V was pared by 6 bases and J by 4 bases, with 14 bases of the junction left unmatched.